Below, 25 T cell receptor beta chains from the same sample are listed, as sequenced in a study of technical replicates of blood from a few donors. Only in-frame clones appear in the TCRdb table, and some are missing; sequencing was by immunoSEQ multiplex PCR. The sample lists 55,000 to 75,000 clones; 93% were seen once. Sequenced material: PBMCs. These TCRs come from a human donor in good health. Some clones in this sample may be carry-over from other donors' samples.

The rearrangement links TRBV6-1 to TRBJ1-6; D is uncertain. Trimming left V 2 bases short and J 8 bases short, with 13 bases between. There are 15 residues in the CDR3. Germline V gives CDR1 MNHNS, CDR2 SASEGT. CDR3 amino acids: CASSELTPPDSPLHF. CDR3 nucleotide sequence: TGTGCCAGCAGTGAACTAACTCCTCCCGATTCACCCCTCCACTTT.

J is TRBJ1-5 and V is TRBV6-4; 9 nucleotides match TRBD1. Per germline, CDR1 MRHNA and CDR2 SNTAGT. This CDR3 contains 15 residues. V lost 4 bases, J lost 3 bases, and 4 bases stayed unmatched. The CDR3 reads CASSAGQGFNQPQHF. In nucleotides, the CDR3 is TGTGCCAGCAGTGCGGGACAGGGATTCAATCAGCCCCAGCATTTT.

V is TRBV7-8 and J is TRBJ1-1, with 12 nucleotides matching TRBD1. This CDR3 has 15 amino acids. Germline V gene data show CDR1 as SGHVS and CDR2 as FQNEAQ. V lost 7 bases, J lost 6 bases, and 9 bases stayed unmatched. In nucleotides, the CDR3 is TGTGCCAGCAAAGCCGGGACAGGGGGCTTCTCTGAAGCTTTCTTT. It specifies CASKAGTGGFSEAFF.

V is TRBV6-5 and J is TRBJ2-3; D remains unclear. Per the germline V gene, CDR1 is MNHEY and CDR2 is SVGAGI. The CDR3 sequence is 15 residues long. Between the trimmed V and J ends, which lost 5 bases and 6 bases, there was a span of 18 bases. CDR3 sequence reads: CASSHEPGLRDTQYF. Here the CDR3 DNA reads TGTGCCAGCAGTCACGAACCTGGCCTGCGGGATACGCAGTATTTT.

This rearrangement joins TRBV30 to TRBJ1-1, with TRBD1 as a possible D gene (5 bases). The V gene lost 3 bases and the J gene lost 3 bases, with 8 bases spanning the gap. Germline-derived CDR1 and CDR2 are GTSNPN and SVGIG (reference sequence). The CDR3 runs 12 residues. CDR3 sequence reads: CAWSPGYTEAFF. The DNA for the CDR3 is TGTGCCTGGAGCCCAGGGTACACTGAAGCTTTCTTT.

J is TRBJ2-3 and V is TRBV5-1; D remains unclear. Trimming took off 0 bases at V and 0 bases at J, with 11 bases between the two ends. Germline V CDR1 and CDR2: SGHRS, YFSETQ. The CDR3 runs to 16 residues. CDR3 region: CASSLGSYSSTDTQYF. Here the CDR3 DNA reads TGCGCCAGCAGCTTGGGAAGCTATTCTAGCACAGATACGCAGTATTTT.

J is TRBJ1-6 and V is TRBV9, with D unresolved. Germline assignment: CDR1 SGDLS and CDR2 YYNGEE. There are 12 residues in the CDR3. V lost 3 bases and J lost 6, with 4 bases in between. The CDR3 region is CASSGSNSPLHF. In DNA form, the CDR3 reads TGTGCCAGCAGCGGGAGTAATTCACCCCTCCACTTT. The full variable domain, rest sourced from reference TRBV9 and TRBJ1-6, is DSGVTQTPKHLITATGQRVTLRCSPRSGDLSVYWYQQSLDQGLQFLIQYYNGEERAKGNILERFSAQQFPDLHSELNLSSLELGDSALYFCASSGSNSPLHFGNGTRLTVT.

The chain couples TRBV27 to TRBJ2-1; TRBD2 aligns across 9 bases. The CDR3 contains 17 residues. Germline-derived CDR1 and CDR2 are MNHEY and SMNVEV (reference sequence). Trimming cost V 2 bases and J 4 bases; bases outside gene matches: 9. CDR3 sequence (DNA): TGTGCCAGCAGTTTACGGCGGGGGGGCCAGAGGTACAATGAGCAGTTCTTC. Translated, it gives CASSLRRGGQRYNEQFF.

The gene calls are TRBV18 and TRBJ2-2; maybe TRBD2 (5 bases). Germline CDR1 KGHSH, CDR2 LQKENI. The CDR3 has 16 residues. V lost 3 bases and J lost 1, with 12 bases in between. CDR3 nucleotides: TGTGCCAGCTCACCCCTAACAGCGGTGAACACCGGGGAGCTGTTTTTT. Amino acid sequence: CASSPLTAVNTGELFF.

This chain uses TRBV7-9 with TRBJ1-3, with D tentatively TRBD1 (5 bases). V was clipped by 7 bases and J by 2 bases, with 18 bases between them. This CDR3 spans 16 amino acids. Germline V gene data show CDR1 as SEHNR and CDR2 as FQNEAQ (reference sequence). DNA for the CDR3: TGTGCCAGCACCCAGGGTCCTCGGGAGGCTGGAAACACCATATATTTT. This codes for CASTQGPREAGNTIYF.

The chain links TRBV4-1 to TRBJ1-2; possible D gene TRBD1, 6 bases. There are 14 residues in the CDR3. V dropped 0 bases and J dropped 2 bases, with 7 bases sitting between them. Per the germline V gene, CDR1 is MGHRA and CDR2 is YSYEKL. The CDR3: CASSQEGTNYGYTF. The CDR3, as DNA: TGCGCCAGCAGCCAAGAAGGGACAAACTATGGCTACACCTTC.

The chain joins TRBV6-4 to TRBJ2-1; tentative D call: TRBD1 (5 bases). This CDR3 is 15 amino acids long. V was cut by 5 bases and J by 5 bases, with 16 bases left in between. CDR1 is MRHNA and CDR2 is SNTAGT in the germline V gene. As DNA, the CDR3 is TGTGCCAGCAGTAAAGAGGCAGGGAAACACAATGAGCAGTTCTTC. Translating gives CASSKEAGKHNEQFF.

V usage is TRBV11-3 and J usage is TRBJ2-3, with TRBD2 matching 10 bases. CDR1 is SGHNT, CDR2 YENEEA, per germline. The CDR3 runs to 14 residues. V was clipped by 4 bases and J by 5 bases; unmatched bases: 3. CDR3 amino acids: CASSYLAGEDTQYF. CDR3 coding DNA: TGTGCCAGCAGCTATCTAGCGGGAGAAGATACGCAGTATTTT.

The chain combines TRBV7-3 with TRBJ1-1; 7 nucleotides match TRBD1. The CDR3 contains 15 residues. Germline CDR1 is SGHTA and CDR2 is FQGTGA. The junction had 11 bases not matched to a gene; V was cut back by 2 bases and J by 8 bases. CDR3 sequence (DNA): TGTGCCAGCAGCTTAGGCCCGACAGGGTCTGTCGAAGCTTTCTTT. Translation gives CASSLGPTGSVEAFF. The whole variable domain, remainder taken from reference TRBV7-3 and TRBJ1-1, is GAGVSQTPSNKVTEKGKYVELRCDPISGHTALYWYRQSLGQGPEFLIYFQGTGAADDSGLPNDRFFAVRPEGSVSTLKIQRTERGDSAVYLCASSLGPTGSVEAFFGQGTRLTVV.

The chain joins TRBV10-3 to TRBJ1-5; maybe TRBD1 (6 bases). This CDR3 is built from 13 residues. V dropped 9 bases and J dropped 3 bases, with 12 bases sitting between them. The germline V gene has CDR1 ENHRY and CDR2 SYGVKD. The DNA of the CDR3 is TGTGCCATAGGGGGGGAAGCCAATCAGCCCCAGCATTTT. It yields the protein CAIGGEANQPQHF.

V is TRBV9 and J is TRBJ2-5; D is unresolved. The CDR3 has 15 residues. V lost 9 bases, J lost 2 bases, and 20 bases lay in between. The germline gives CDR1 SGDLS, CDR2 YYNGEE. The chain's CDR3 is CATPRFPRLQETQYF. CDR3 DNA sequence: TGTGCCACCCCTCGATTTCCGCGGTTACAAGAGACCCAGTACTTC.

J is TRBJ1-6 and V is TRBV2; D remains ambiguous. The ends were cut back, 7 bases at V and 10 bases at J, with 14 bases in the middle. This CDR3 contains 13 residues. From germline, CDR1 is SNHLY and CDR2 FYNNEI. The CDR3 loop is CASKKGGLSPLHF. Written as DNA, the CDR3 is TGTGCCAGCAAAAAAGGAGGTTTATCACCCCTCCACTTT.

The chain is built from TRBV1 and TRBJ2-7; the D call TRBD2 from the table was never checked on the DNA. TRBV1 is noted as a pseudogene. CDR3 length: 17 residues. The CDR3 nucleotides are TGCACCAGCAGCCGCGGGGCTTTGGGGACTAGTTGGTACGAGCAGTACTTC. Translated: CTSSRGALGTSWYEQYF.

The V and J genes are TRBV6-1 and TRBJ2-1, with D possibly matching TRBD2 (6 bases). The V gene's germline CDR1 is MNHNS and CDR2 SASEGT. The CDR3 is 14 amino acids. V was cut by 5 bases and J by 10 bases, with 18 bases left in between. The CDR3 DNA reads TGTGCCAGCAGTACCTCCGGGGAGGCTGGGGAGCAGTTCTTC. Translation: CASSTSGEAGEQFF.

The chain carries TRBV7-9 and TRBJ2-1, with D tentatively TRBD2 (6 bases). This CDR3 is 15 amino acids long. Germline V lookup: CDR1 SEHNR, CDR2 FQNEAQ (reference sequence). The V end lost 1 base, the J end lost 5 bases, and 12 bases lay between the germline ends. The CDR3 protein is CASSLGASEHNEQFF. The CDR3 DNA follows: TGTGCCAGCAGCTTAGGTGCTAGCGAGCACAATGAGCAGTTCTTC.

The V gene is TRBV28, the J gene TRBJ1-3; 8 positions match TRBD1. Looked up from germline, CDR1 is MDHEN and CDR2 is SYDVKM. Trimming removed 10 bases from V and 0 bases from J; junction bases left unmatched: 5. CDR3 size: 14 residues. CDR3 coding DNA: TGTGCCACGGGGACAGGCGACTCTGGAAACACCATATATTTT. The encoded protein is CATGTGDSGNTIYF.

CDR3 bases: TGTGCCAGCACCCCCTGGGAGGGCGTCCTGACTTTC. Its protein is CASTPWEGVLTF. The rearrangement links TRBV6-1 to TRBJ2-6, with 7 nucleotides matching TRBD2. Germline V CDR1 and CDR2: MNHNS, SASEGT. Trimming took 7 bases from V and 12 from J; bases not matched to a gene: 6. CDR3 length equals 12 residues.

CDR3 bases: TGTGCCTGGGACCGGGACAGGGCCCTCTACAATGAGCAGTTCTTC. It is translated as CAWDRDRALYNEQFF. The V and J genes are TRBV30 and TRBJ2-1; 9 nucleotides match TRBD1. The J segment lost 3 bases and the V segment lost 5 bases, leaving 8 bases of the junction unmatched. The CDR3 extends over 15 amino acids. CDR1 GTSNPN and CDR2 SVGIG come from the germline V gene (reference sequence).

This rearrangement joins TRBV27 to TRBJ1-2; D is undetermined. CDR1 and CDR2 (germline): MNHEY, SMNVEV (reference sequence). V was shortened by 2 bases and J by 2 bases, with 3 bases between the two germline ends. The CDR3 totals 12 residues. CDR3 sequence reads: CASSLGNYGYTF. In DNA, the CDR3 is TGTGCCAGCAGTTTAGGCAACTATGGCTACACCTTC.

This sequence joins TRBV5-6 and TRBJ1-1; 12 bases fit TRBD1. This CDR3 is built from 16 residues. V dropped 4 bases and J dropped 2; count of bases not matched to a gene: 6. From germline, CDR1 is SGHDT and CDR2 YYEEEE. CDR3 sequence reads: CASSPGTGGPNTEAFF. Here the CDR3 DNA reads TGTGCCAGCAGCCCCGGGACAGGGGGCCCCAACACTGAAGCTTTCTTT.